This TCR beta chain was observed in a study of T-cell memory formation after mild COVID-19. CDR3 length: 15 amino acids. V lost 4 bases, J lost 4 bases, and 19 bases lay in between. Germline lookup yields CDR1 DFQATT and CDR2 SNEGSKA (reference sequence). MiXCR, run by TCRdb on the 5' RACE reads, gives a single entry per CDR3 protein. Of 95,000 to 110,000 distinct CDR3 sequences in the sample, under 15% were seen once. The sequenced material came from PBMCs or a T cell subset sorted from them (not recorded which). The TCR originated in a man aged 18 to 35 who had mild COVID-19 (a few samples of this study predate the infection). Cell type and time point are not known. The chain joins TRBV20-1 to TRBJ1-1; possibly TRBD1 for D (5 bases). CDR3 in amino acids: CSAKRYEGRSTEAFF. CDR3 bases: TGCAGTGCTAAGAGGTATGAGGGGCGCAGCACTGAAGCTTTCTTT.